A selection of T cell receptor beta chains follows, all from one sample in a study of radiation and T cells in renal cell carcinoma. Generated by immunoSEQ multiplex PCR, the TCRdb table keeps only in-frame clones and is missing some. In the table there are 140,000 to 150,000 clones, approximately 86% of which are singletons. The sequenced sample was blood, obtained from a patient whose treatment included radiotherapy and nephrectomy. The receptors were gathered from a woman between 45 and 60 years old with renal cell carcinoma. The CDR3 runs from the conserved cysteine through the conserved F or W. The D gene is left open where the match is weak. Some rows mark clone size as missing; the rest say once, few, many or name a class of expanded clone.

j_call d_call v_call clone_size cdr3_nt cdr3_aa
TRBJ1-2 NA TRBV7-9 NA TGTGCCTCTGGCAAAACTAACTATGGCTACACCTTC CASGKTNYGYTF
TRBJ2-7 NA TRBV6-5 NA TGTGCCAGCAGACGATACTACGAGCAGTACTTC CASRRYYEQYF
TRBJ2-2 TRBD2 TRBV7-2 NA TGTGCCAGCAGCTTAGGAGCTAGCGGGGGGGCCACCGGGGAGCTGTTTTTT CASSLGASGGATGELFF
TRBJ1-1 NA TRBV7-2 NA TGTGCCAGCAGCTTATCGCTGGCGGACACTGAAGCTTTCTTT CASSLSLADTEAFF
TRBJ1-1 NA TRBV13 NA TGTGCCAGCCTTTTGGGGCCCCGAAACACTGAAGCTTTCTTT CASLLGPRNTEAFF
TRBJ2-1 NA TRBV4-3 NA TGCGCCAGCAGCCAAGATCTAGCCGGGAGAGCCTACAATGAGCAGTTCTTC CASSQDLAGRAYNEQFF
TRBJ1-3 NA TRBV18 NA TGTGCCAGCTCACCAACCACAGGGCCTGGAAACACCATATATTTT CASSPTTGPGNTIYF
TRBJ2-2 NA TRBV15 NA TGTGCCACCAGCAGATCCTTGGATACCGGGGAGCTGTTTTTT CATSRSLDTGELFF
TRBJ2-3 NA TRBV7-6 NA TGTGCCAGCAGCTTAGGGGTCGGGGCCGTCACAGATACGCAGTATTTT CASSLGVGAVTDTQYF
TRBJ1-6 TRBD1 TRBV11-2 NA TGTGCCAGCAGCAAGCCCCCGACAGGGGTTGTAAATTCACCCCTCCACTTT CASSKPPTGVVNSPLHF
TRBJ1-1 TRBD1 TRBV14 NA TGTGCCAGCAGCCCTTTGACAGGGGAGAACACTGAAGCTTTCTTT CASSPLTGENTEAFF
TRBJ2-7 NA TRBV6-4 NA TGTGCCAGCAGTGAAGAGGCCGGGGACGAGCAGTACTTC CASSEEAGDEQYF
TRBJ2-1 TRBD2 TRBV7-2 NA TGTGCCAGCAGCTGGACTAGCGGCACTAATGAGCAGTTCTTC CASSWTSGTNEQFF
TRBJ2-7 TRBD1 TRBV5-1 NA TGCGCCAGCAGCAAGGACAGGGCTACCTACGAGCAGTACTTC CASSKDRATYEQYF
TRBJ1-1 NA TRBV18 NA TGTGCCAGCTCACCAGGGTTACTCCAACTGCACACTGAAGCTTTCTTT CASSPGLLQLHTEAFF
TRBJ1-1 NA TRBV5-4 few TGTGCCAGCAGCTGGACGGTGAACACTGAAGCTTTCTTT CASSWTVNTEAFF
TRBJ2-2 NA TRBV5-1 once TGCGCCAGCAGCTTGGGGCAGTCCACCGGGGAGCTGTTTTTT CASSLGQSTGELFF